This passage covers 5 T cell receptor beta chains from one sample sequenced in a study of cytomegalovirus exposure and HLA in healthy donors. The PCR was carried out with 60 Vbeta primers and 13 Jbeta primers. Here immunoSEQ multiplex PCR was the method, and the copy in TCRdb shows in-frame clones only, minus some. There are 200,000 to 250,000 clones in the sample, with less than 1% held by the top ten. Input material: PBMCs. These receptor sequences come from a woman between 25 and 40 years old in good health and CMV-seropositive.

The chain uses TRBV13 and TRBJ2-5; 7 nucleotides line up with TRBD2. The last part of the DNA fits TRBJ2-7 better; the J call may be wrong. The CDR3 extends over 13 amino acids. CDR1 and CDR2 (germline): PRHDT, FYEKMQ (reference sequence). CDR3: CASTPLASYEQYF. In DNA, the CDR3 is TGTGCCAGCACCCCACTAGCGTCCTACGAGCAGTACTTC.

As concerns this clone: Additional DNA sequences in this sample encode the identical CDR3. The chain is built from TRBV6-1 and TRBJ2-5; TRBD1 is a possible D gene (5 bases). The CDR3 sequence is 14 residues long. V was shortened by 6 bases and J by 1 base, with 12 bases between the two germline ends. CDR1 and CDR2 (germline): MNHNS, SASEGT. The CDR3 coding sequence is TGTGCCAGCAGGGTAACAGGTCCCCAAGAGACCCAGTACTTC. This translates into CASRVTGPQETQYF.

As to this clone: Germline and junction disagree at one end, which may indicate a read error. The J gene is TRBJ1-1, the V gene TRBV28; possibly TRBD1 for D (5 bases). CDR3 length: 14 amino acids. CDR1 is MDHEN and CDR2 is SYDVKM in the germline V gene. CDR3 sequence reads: CASSLIIDSSVPLW. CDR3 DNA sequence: TGTGCCAGCAGTTTGATAATCGACAGTTCCGTACCTCTTTGG.

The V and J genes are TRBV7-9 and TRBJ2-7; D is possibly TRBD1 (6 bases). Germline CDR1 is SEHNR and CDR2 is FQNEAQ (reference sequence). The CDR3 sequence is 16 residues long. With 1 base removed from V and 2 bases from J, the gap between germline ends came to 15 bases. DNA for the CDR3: TGTGCCAGCAGCTTAGAGACCGGGACACTAACCTACGAGCAGTACTTC. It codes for CASSLETGTLTYEQYF.

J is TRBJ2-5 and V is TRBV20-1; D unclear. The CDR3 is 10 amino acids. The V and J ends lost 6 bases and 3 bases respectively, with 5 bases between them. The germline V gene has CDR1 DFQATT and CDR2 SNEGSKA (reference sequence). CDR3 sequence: CSAPKETQYF. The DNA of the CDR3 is TGCAGTGCCCCTAAAGAGACCCAGTACTTC.